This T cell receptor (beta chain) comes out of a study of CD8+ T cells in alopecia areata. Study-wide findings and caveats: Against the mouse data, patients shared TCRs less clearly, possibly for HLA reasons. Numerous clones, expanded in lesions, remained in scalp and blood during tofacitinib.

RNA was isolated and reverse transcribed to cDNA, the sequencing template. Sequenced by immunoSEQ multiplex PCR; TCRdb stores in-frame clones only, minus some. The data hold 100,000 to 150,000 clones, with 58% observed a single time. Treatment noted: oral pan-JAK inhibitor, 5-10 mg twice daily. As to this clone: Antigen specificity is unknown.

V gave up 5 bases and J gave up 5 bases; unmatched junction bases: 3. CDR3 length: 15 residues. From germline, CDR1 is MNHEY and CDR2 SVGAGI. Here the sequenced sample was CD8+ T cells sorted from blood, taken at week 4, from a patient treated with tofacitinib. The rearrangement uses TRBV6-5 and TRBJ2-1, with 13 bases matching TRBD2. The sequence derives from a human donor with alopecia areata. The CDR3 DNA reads TGTGCCAGCAGTGTACTAGCGGGGGGGAACAATGAGCAGTTCTTC. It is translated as CASSVLAGGNNEQFF.